This T cell receptor (beta chain) was observed in a study of CD8 T cells in ankylosing spondylitis. General observations from the study: Disease-linked clones, CD8+, were relatively rare in peripheral blood. Both synovial fluid and blood in reactive arthritis had previously been reported to carry some motif variants. Typical of ankylosing spondylitis blood, it appeared, was a TCR beta motif of fewer than 10 highly homologous variants.

CDR3 length: 17 residues. The V segment lost 2 bases and the J segment 4 bases; nucleotides outside the gene matches: 7. Germline V lookup: CDR1 LNHNV, CDR2 YYDKDF (reference sequence). Quantitative 5'-RACE with molecular barcodes generated TCR beta libraries. TCRdb recomputed calls from the 5' RACE reads with MiXCR, one row per CDR3 protein. The sample shows over 700,000 distinct CDR3 sequences, over 15% of them seen only once. As to this clonotype: Its antigen is still unknown.

The material sequenced was blood, either unsorted or a sorted T cell fraction (not recorded which). This clonotype was sampled from a male donor with ankylosing spondylitis. V and J are TRBV15 and TRBJ2-1; 11 bases are a match to TRBD2. The CDR3 DNA reads as TGTGCCACCAGCAGATCCACCGGGACTAGCGGATACAATGAGCAGTTCTTC. Residues: CATSRSTGTSGYNEQFF.